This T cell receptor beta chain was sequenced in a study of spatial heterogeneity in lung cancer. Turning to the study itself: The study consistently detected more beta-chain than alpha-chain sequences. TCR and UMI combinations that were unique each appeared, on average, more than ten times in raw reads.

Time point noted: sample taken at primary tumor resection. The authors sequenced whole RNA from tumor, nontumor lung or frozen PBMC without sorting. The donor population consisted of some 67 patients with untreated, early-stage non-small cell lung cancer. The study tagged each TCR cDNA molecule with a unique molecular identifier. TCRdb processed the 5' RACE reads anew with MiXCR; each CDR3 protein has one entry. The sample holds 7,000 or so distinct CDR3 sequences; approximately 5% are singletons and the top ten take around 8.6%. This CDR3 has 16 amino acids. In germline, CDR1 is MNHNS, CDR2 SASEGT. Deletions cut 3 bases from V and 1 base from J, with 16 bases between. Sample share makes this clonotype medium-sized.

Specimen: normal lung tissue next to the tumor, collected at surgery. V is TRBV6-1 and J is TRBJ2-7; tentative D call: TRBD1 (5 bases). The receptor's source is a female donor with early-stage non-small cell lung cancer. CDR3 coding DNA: TGTGCCAGCAGTGAGTTGATTAGGAAGGGGTCCTACGAGCAGTACTTC. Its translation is CASSELIRKGSYEQYF.